The clone carrying this TCR beta chain was found a few times. Trimming shortened V by 4 bases and J by 0 bases, and 10 bases separated the two germline ends. This CDR3 spans 14 amino acids. Germline CDR1 is LGHDT and CDR2 is YNNKEL (reference sequence). The data stem from a study of human T cells and chemical hapten exposure. Looking at the study overall: Cases of alopecia areata, totalis or universalis occurred in a predominantly female patient group. Per-sample TCR yields varied mainly from small pooled library volume differences.

Library construction involved attaching unique molecular identifiers to individual cDNA molecules, which allowed quantitative, reproducible TCR counting. From the RACE reads, TCRdb called clonotypes with MiXCR, one entry per CDR3 protein. The sample carries tens of thousands of distinct CDR3 sequences, about 11% recorded once. Described time point: patch test 1, 2 weeks after DPC sensitization. Documented treatment: therapeutic diphenylcyclopropenone sensitization with weekly scalp DPC. This clonotype was obtained from a woman aged 55-70 years with alopecia areata. Some clones in this sample may be carry-over from other donors' samples. The chain links TRBV3-1 to TRBJ2-7; possibly TRBD1 for D (5 bases). The sample consisted of whole blood, taken in connection with sensitization to the hapten diphenylcyclopropenone (DPC). Written as DNA, the CDR3 is TGTGCCAGCAGCCTTAGACAGTTCTCCTACGAGCAGTACTTC. Translated, it gives CASSLRQFSYEQYF.